Following are 3 T cell receptor beta chains from one sample sequenced in a study of vaccination and CD4 T cells after COVID-19. This sample's treatment: 10-day PBMC culture with coronavirus spike peptide pools or control peptides (ViraFEST assay). These receptors lack a known antigen. The study sequenced cultured CD4+ T cell DNA using the Oncomine TCR Beta short-read assay. TCRdb reprocessed the PCR reads via MiXCR and lists one record per CDR3 protein. The sample shows 12,000 or so distinct CDR3 sequences, roughly two fifths of them seen only once. Sequenced input: cultured CD4+ T cells from blood. These receptors were obtained from a human donor with COVID-19.

This clonotype has only a few counts. The chain couples TRBV7-2 to TRBJ1-2, with 7 positions matching TRBD1. Germline trimming cut 2 bases from V and 3 bases from J; bases unmatched to any gene: 9. CDR3 length equals 16 residues. Germline CDR1 and CDR2: SGHTA and FQGNSA. The CDR3 sequence is CASSLQIRTGDYGYTF. DNA of the CDR3: TGTGCCAGCAGCTTACAGATAAGGACAGGAGACTATGGCTACACCTTC.

Here the CDR3 reads CASSRRQANYGYTF. CDR3 nucleotide sequence: TGTGCCAGCAGCAGACGACAGGCTAACTATGGCTACACCTTC. V usage is TRBV7-2 and J usage is TRBJ1-2; tentatively, D is TRBD1 (6 bases). Germline V gene lookup returns CDR1 SGHTA and CDR2 FQGNSA. The CDR3 is 14 residues long. Trimming removed 5 bases from V and 0 bases from J, with 10 bases in between.

V gene TRBV19 combines with J gene TRBJ2-1; 9 nucleotides match TRBD1. CDR1 and CDR2 (germline): LNHDA, SQIVND (reference sequence). After removal of 3 bases from V and 9 bases from J, the junction contained 6 bases not matched to a gene. The CDR3 is 14 residues long. CDR3 coding DNA: TGTGCCAGTAGTATCCGGGACAGGGTTAGTGAGCAGTTCTTC. It yields the protein CASSIRDRVSEQFF.